These 2 T cell receptor beta chains were all obtained from the same sample, sequenced in a study of blood T cell repertoires in COVID-19. The repertoire was sequenced with immunoSEQ multiplex PCR; TCRdb's copy has only in-frame clones and lacks some. Of fewer than 350,000 clones detected, approximately 88% appear once; the ten largest clones hold over 6%. The sequencing input was PBMCs or T cells enriched from blood (not recorded which). The source is a woman aged 40 to 55 who had recovered from COVID-19.

CDR3 region: CATYLTGYGYTF. CDR3 in DNA: TGTGCCACCTACCTCACCGGGTATGGCTACACCTTC. The chain joins TRBV24-1 to TRBJ1-2; D remains unclear. Trimming left V 9 bases short and J 5 bases short, with 12 bases between. This CDR3 has 12 residues. Germline CDR1 is KGHDR and CDR2 is SFDVKD.

This clone was observed a few times. The chain couples TRBV21-1 to TRBJ2-7; the table's D call of TRBD2 was not tested on the DNA. TRBV21-1 is termed a pseudogene. The CDR3 is 14 amino acids. In nucleotides, the CDR3 is TGTGCCAGCACCCCCCCCGCGGGCTCCTACGAGCAGTACTTC. Encoded protein: CASTPPAGSYEQYF.